A selection of T cell receptor beta chains follows, all from one sample in a study of cytomegalovirus exposure and HLA in healthy donors. Libraries were prepared by immunoSEQ multiplex PCR; TCRdb keeps only in-frame clonotypes and omits some of them. In the table there are approximately 160,000 clones, around four fifths of which are singletons. Sequenced: PBMCs. All receptors derive from a man aged 25-40 years in good health and CMV-seropositive. The CDR3 runs from the conserved cysteine through the conserved F or W. The order of the fields is clone size, J gene, D gene, V gene, CDR3 DNA, CDR3 protein. The D gene is left open where the match is weak. Only some rows state a clone size, as once, few, many or a class for expanded clones.

clone_size: -
j_call: TRBJ1-3
d_call: -
v_call: TRBV4-3
cdr3_nt: TGCGCCAGCAGCCAAGATGCAGGGCGAAACACCATATATTTT
cdr3_aa: CASSQDAGRNTIYF

clone_size: -
j_call: TRBJ1-1
d_call: -
v_call: TRBV27
cdr3_nt: TGTGCCAGCAGCTTTACAGGGACGAACACTGAAGCTTTCTTT
cdr3_aa: CASSFTGTNTEAFF

clone_size: -
j_call: TRBJ2-5
d_call: -
v_call: TRBV27
cdr3_nt: TGTGCCAGCAGTTTCGGAGACAGGGACTTGGGGGAGCAGTACTTC
cdr3_aa: CASSFGDRDLGEQYF

clone_size: -
j_call: TRBJ2-7
d_call: -
v_call: TRBV7-2
cdr3_nt: TGTGCCAGCAGCTTAATCGGTTCAGGGTTTTCCTACGAGCAGTACTTC
cdr3_aa: CASSLIGSGFSYEQYF

clone_size: -
j_call: TRBJ2-2
d_call: -
v_call: TRBV18
cdr3_nt: TGTGCCAGCTCACCGACGGCGGTTGACACCGGGGAGCTGTTTTTT
cdr3_aa: CASSPTAVDTGELFF

clone_size: -
j_call: TRBJ2-3
d_call: -
v_call: TRBV7-2
cdr3_nt: TGTGCCAGCAGCTTAGAGCAGCGCCGCACAGATACGCAGTATTTT
cdr3_aa: CASSLEQRRTDTQYF

clone_size: -
j_call: TRBJ2-7
d_call: -
v_call: TRBV9
cdr3_nt: TGTGCCAGCAGCGTAGATAGCGACGAGCAGTACTTC
cdr3_aa: CASSVDSDEQYF

clone_size: -
j_call: TRBJ2-3
d_call: -
v_call: TRBV2
cdr3_nt: TGTGCCAGCAGTGTTATCCCAGATACGCAGTATTTT
cdr3_aa: CASSVIPDTQYF

clone_size: -
j_call: TRBJ2-3
d_call: TRBD1
v_call: TRBV9
cdr3_nt: TGTGCCAGCAGCCTGCAGGGGGCAGTCGGCACAGATACGCAGTATTTT
cdr3_aa: CASSLQGAVGTDTQYF

clone_size: -
j_call: TRBJ2-7
d_call: -
v_call: TRBV5-5
cdr3_nt: TGTGCCAGCAGCTTGGCCAGGGCCCCCTACGAGCAGTACTTC
cdr3_aa: CASSLARAPYEQYF

clone_size: once
j_call: TRBJ2-7
d_call: TRBD2
v_call: TRBV6-5
cdr3_nt: TGTGCCAGCAGTTACGGGGGAGGGGTTATTCCTTACGAGCAGTACTTC
cdr3_aa: CASSYGGGVIPYEQYF

clone_size: -
j_call: TRBJ2-7
d_call: -
v_call: TRBV27
cdr3_nt: TGTGCCAGCAGTCTAACCAGGACCTACGAGCAGTACTTC
cdr3_aa: CASSLTRTYEQYF

clone_size: -
j_call: TRBJ2-7
d_call: -
v_call: TRBV4-1
cdr3_nt: TGCGCCAGCAGCCAAGCAGGAGGAGGGGGCACCTACGAGCAGTACTTC
cdr3_aa: CASSQAGGGGTYEQYF

clone_size: -
j_call: TRBJ1-2
d_call: -
v_call: TRBV9
cdr3_nt: TGTGCCAGCAGCGTAGGCCGACAGGCTAACTATGGCTACACCTTC
cdr3_aa: CASSVGRQANYGYTF

clone_size: few
j_call: TRBJ2-7
d_call: -
v_call: TRBV13
cdr3_nt: TGTGCCAGCAGCTTAGGGACTAGTCCTTCCTACGAGCAGTACTTC
cdr3_aa: CASSLGTSPSYEQYF

clone_size: -
j_call: TRBJ2-3
d_call: -
v_call: TRBV12-5
cdr3_nt: TGTGCTAGCGCTTTACAGGGCAACACAGATACGCAGTATTTT
cdr3_aa: CASALQGNTDTQYF

clone_size: -
j_call: TRBJ2-7
d_call: TRBD1
v_call: TRBV4-3
cdr3_nt: TGCGCCAGCAGCCAAGAAGGGACAGACCTCTACGAGCAGTACTTC
cdr3_aa: CASSQEGTDLYEQYF

clone_size: -
j_call: TRBJ1-2
d_call: -
v_call: TRBV11-2
cdr3_nt: TGTGCCAGCAGCTTAATTCGGCTGAGCGATCCTAACTATGGCTACACCTTC
cdr3_aa: CASSLIRLSDPNYGYTF

clone_size: -
j_call: TRBJ1-4
d_call: -
v_call: TRBV6-5
cdr3_nt: TGTGCCAGCAGTTACTCTTACGGTGAACCTAATGAAAAACTGTTTTTT
cdr3_aa: CASSYSYGEPNEKLFF

clone_size: -
j_call: TRBJ1-6
d_call: TRBD1
v_call: TRBV28
cdr3_nt: TGTGCCAGCACCACTCGGGGACAGGGGAATTCACCCCTCCACTTT
cdr3_aa: CASTTRGQGNSPLHF

clone_size: -
j_call: TRBJ1-1
d_call: -
v_call: TRBV2
cdr3_nt: TGTGCCAGCTCGGAGGGGACCTTGAACACTGAAGCTTTCTTT
cdr3_aa: CASSEGTLNTEAFF

clone_size: once
j_call: TRBJ1-5
d_call: TRBD1
v_call: TRBV19
cdr3_nt: TGTGCCAGTAGTCCAGGGGGCAGTCAGCCCCAGCATTTT
cdr3_aa: CASSPGGSQPQHF

clone_size: -
j_call: TRBJ1-1
d_call: -
v_call: TRBV6-5
cdr3_nt: TGTGCCAGCAGTTACCCTAGGGCAGGAGGCACTGAAGCTTTCTTT
cdr3_aa: CASSYPRAGGTEAFF

clone_size: -
j_call: TRBJ2-7
d_call: TRBD1
v_call: TRBV4-3
cdr3_nt: TGCGCCAGCAGCCAAGATGTCGAAACCGGGACAGGGCTCTACGAGCAGTACTTC
cdr3_aa: CASSQDVETGTGLYEQYF

clone_size: -
j_call: TRBJ2-2
d_call: -
v_call: TRBV9
cdr3_nt: TGTGCCAGCAGCGTAGACGTAGGGGTGACCGGGGAGCTGTTTTTT
cdr3_aa: CASSVDVGVTGELFF

clone_size: -
j_call: TRBJ2-7
d_call: -
v_call: TRBV12-5
cdr3_nt: TGTGCTAGTGGTTTGGTAGGGGTGGGACAAACCTACGAGCAGTACTTC
cdr3_aa: CASGLVGVGQTYEQYF

clone_size: -
j_call: TRBJ1-2
d_call: -
v_call: TRBV4-3
cdr3_nt: TGCGCCAGCAGCCAAGTAGGGACAACCTATGGCTACACCTTC
cdr3_aa: CASSQVGTTYGYTF

clone_size: -
j_call: TRBJ1-2
d_call: -
v_call: TRBV7-6
cdr3_nt: TGTGCCAGCAGCTCCCCCCACGACAGCTCCCACCCTGGCTACACCTTC
cdr3_aa: CASSSPHDSSHPGYTF